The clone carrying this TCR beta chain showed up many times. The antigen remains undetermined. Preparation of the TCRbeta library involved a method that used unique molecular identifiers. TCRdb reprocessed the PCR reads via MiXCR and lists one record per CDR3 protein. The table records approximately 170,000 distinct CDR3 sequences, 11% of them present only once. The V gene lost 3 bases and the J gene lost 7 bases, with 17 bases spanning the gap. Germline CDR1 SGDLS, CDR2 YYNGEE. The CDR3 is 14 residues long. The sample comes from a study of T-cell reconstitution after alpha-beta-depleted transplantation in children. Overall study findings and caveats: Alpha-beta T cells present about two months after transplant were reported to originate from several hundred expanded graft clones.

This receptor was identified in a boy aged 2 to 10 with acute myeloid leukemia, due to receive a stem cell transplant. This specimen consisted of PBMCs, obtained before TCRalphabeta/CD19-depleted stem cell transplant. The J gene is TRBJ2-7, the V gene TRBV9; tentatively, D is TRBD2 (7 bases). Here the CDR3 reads CASSAGDYQGEQYF. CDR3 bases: TGTGCCAGCAGCGCCGGGGACTACCAGGGGGAGCAGTACTTC.